The 11 T cell receptor beta chains below all came from one sample that was sequenced in a study of glioma-infiltrating T cells. Using RNA template, CDR3s of TCR alpha and beta were amplified with iRepertoire arm-PCR. MiXCR, run by TCRdb on the multiplex PCR reads, gives a single entry per CDR3 protein. The sample includes about 400,000 distinct CDR3 sequences, more than 35% seen only once; the top ten take about 11%. The sample consisted of glioma tissue, nonneoplastic brain tissue, or PBMCs (not recorded which). Receptors were obtained from a human donor with low-grade glioma or glioblastoma, undergoing nonglioma brain surgery, or in good health (not recorded which).

The CDR3 DNA reads TGCGCCAGCAGCCAAGGATTTGGACAGGGAACCAACGAGCAGTACTTC. This translates into CASSQGFGQGTNEQYF. The chain combines TRBV4-1 with TRBJ2-7; 8 nucleotides line up with TRBD1. Per germline, CDR1 MGHRA and CDR2 YSYEKL. The V gene end was trimmed by 1 base and the J gene end by 5 bases; junction bases not matched to a gene: 10. The CDR3 extends over 16 amino acids.

The genes are TRBV4-2 and TRBJ1-2, with 11 positions matching TRBD1. This CDR3 is built from 11 residues. Germline V gives CDR1 LGHNA, CDR2 YNFKEQ. V shed 3 bases, J shed 14 bases, and the junction held 2 bases outside the gene matches. For the CDR3, the DNA is TGTGCCAGCAGCCAGGACAGGGGGCAAACCTTC. This gives the protein CASSQDRGQTF.

This clonotype has just a few counts. The chain combines TRBV11-1 with TRBJ2-3, with TRBD2 matching over 7 bases. This CDR3 comprises 16 residues. V lost 5 bases and J lost 2; bases outside the gene matches: 10. Germline CDR1 and CDR2: SGHAT and FQDESV (reference sequence). CDR3 nucleotides: TGTGCCAGCAGCCCCGTGACTAGCAGATTCACAGATACGCAGTATTTT. As protein: CASSPVTSRFTDTQYF.

This clonotype was detected only a few times. The chain combines TRBV4-3 with TRBJ2-4; D may correspond to TRBD1 or TRBD2 (5 bases each). Germline loops: CDR1 LGHNA, CDR2 YSLEER. This CDR3 is 15 amino acids long. The V end was cut by 2 bases, the J end by 6 bases, with 14 bases between. CDR3 coding DNA: TGCGCCAGCAGCCAACAGGGCGGGTACGCAAACATTCAGTACTTC. Protein: CASSQQGGYANIQYF.

This clonotype was observed many times. This chain connects TRBV4-2 to TRBJ1-3; D remains ambiguous. Germline V gene data show CDR1 as LGHNA and CDR2 as YNFKEQ. V was cut by 0 bases and J by 2 bases, with 11 bases left in between. The CDR3 is made up of 16 amino acids. CDR3 region: CASSQDEWWPGNTIYF. In DNA, the CDR3 is TGTGCCAGCAGCCAAGACGAGTGGTGGCCTGGAAACACCATATATTTT.

This clonotype was counted at least ten times. The gene calls are TRBV27 and TRBJ1-2; D is ambiguous. The V end was cut by 0 bases, the J end by 5 bases, with 16 bases between. The CDR3 length is 16 residues. The germline CDR1 and CDR2 sequences are MNHEY and SMNVEV (reference sequence). The CDR3 nucleotides are TGTGCCAGCAGTTTATCCTCAGGAACCGGCTTTTATGGCTACACCTTC. This sequence encodes CASSLSSGTGFYGYTF.

The CDR3 loop reads CASSQETGLADTQYF. CDR3 DNA: TGCGCCAGCAGCCAGGAAACCGGACTAGCAGATACGCAGTATTTT. The rearrangement uses TRBV4-1 and TRBJ2-3; the match to TRBD2 covers 7 bases. CDR1 is MGHRA, CDR2 YSYEKL, per germline. CDR3 length equals 15 residues. The ends lost 3 bases at V and 4 bases at J; junction bases unmatched: 7.

Turning to this clonotype: A much larger clone lies a single base off, so this may be a read error. J is TRBJ2-5 and V is TRBV6-2 or TRBV6-3; D not resolved. The CDR3 sequence is 13 residues long. Germline V gene data show CDR1 as MNHEY and CDR2 as SVGEGT. As DNA, the CDR3 is TGTGTCAGCAGTTTCCAGCCAGGAGAGACCCAGTACTTC. Its translation is CVSSFQPGETQYF.

In its sample, this clonotype was seen a few times. This sequence joins TRBV28 and TRBJ2-7; 7 bases are shared with TRBD2. Germline V gene lookup returns CDR1 MDHEN and CDR2 SYDVKM. The CDR3 is 14 residues long. Unmatched junction bases numbered 14, after V lost 4 bases and J lost 11 bases. CDR3 DNA sequence: TGTGCCAGCAGTTCCCAATCACTAGCGACCCTGGAGTACTTC. This sequence encodes CASSSQSLATLEYF.

This clonotype has ten or more counts. This chain uses TRBV6-2 or TRBV6-3 with TRBJ2-1; D might be TRBD1 (6 bases). This CDR3 contains 16 residues. Trimming removed 7 bases from V and 2 bases from J, with 18 bases in between. Germline V CDR1 and CDR2: MNHEY, SVGEGT. The DNA of the CDR3 is TGTGCCAGCAACCCATGGGACAAAACAGCCTACAATGAGCAGTTCTTC. Translating it yields CASNPWDKTAYNEQFF.

The chain recombines TRBV7-8 with TRBJ2-7; D ambiguous. The germline CDR1 and CDR2 sequences are SGHVS and FQNEAQ. The CDR3 is made up of 16 amino acids. Trimming cost V 1 base and J 4 bases, with 17 bases left between them. The CDR3 is CASSLGAGVETYEQYF. The CDR3 DNA is TGTGCCAGCAGCTTAGGGGCTGGGGTTGAGACTTACGAGCAGTACTTC.